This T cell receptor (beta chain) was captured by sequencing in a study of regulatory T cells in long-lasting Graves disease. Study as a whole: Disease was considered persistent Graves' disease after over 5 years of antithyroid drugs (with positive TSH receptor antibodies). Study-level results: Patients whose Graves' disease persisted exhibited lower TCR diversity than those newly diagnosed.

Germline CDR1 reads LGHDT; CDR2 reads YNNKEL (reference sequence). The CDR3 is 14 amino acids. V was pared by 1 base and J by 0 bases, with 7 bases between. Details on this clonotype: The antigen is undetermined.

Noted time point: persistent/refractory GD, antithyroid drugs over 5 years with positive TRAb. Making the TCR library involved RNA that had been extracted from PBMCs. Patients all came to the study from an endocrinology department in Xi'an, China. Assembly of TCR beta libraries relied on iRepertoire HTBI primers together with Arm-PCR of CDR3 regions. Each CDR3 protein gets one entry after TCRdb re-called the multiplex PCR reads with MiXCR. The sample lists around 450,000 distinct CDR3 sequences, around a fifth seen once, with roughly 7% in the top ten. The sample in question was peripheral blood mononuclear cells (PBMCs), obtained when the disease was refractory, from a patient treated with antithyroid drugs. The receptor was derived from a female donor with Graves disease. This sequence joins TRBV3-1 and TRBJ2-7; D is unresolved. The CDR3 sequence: CASSQGRNSYEQYF. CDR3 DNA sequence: TGTGCCAGCAGCCAAGGGCGGAACTCCTACGAGCAGTACTTC.